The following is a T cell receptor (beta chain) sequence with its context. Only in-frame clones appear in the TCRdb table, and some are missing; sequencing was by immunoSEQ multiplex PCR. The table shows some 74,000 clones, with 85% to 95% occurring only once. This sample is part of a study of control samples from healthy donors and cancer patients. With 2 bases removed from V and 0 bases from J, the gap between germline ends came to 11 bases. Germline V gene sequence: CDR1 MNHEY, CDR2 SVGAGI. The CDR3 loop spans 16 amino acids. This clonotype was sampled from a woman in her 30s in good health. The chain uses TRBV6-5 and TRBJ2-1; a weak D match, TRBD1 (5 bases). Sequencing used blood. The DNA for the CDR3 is TGTGCCAGCAGTTACCCGGACAAGAGCTCCTACAATGAGCAGTTCTTC. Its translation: CASSYPDKSSYNEQFF.